A selection of T cell receptor beta chains follows, all from one sample in a study of blood T cells in healthy people across ages. TCRdb independently ran MiXCR on the 5' RACE reads; one entry per CDR3 protein. The sample records some 760,000 distinct CDR3 sequences, roughly 25% being singletons. The data were also submitted as part of a second study, on T cells of mothers and their children.

The sample consisted of blood. These receptors originate from a boy younger than 18 in good health. CDR3s include the opening cysteine and the closing phenylalanine or tryptophan. The D gene is left open where the match is weak. A clone size is listed for some rows: how often the clone was seen (once, few, many), or a class if it is expanded.

>TRBD1|TRBJ1-2|TRBV20-1|NA
CSVPRTGTPINYGHTF
TGCAGTGTTCCCCGGACAGGCACCCCGATTAACTATGGCCACACCTTC
>NA|TRBJ1-4|TRBV6-1|few
CASSEIGGHNEKLFF
TGTGCCAGCAGTGAAATCGGCGGGCATAATGAAAAACTGTTTTTT
>NA|TRBJ1-2|TRBV29-1|NA
CSVDYIVGYTF
TGCAGCGTTGATTATATAGTTGGCTACACCTTC
>TRBD2|TRBJ2-5|TRBV4-2|few
CASSQAGGHQETQYF
TGTGCCAGCAGCCAAGCGGGGGGGCATCAAGAGACCCAGTACTTC
>NA|TRBJ2-7|TRBV2|few
CASIAREVEQYF
TGTGCCAGCATCGCCCGAGAGGTCGAGCAGTACTTC
>NA|TRBJ1-2|TRBV6-5|NA
CASSFLDGNYGYTF
TGTGCCAGCAGTTTTCTAGACGGAAACTATGGCTACACCTTC
>NA|TRBJ2-7|TRBV4-2|NA
CANSPNMPGLTYEQYF
TGTGCCAACAGCCCCAACATGCCGGGCCTGACCTACGAGCAGTACTTC
>TRBD2|TRBJ2-1|TRBV29-1|few
CSVEAPSGGSYNEQFF
TGCAGCGTTGAAGCCCCTAGCGGGGGTAGCTACAATGAGCAGTTCTTC
>TRBD1|TRBJ2-2|TRBV13|few
CASSDRENTGELFF
TGTGCCAGCAGCGACAGGGAAAACACCGGGGAGCTGTTTTTT
>NA|TRBJ1-6|TRBV6-2/TRBV6-3|NA
CASSYIGGSSPLHF
TGTGCCAGCAGTTACATAGGGGGAAGTTCACCCCTCCACTTT
>TRBD2|TRBJ2-3|TRBV13|few
CASSIRVGLAVGTDTQYF
TGTGCCAGCAGCATCCGTGTTGGACTAGCTGTGGGCACAGATACGCAGTATTTT
>NA|TRBJ2-7|TRBV29-1|few
CSVVQGTTYEQYF
TGCAGCGTTGTACAGGGTACCACCTACGAGCAGTACTTC
>NA|TRBJ1-2|TRBV20-1|NA
CSARDRGGYTF
TGCAGTGCTAGAGACAGGGGCGGCTACACCTTC
>NA|TRBJ2-4|TRBV4-1|few
CASSQVPTGTKNIQYF
TGCGCCAGCAGCCAGGTCCCTACCGGAACCAAAAACATTCAGTACTTC
>NA|TRBJ2-3|TRBV9|NA
CASSLQHSSTDTQYF
TGTGCCAGCAGCCTACAGCACTCTAGTACAGATACGCAGTATTTT
>TRBD2|TRBJ2-7|TRBV20-1|few
CSAKTSGGLSYEQYF
TGCAGTGCAAAGACTAGCGGGGGACTATCCTACGAGCAGTACTTC
>NA|TRBJ1-2|TRBV29-1|few
CSVRTLYGYTF
TGCAGCGTGCGAACGCTCTATGGCTACACCTTC
>TRBD1|TRBJ1-5|TRBV6-1|NA
CASSQTASGGGNQPQHF
TGTGCCAGCAGTCAGACCGCGTCAGGGGGGGGCAATCAGCCCCAGCATTTT
>TRBD1|TRBJ1-2|TRBV20-1|few
CSAPTGFDYGYTF
TGCAGTGCTCCGACAGGGTTCGACTATGGCTACACCTTC
>NA|TRBJ2-7|TRBV20-1|NA
CSAPGTDSSYEQYF
TGCAGTGCACCCGGGACCGATAGCTCCTACGAGCAGTACTTC
>NA|TRBJ2-3|TRBV20-1|NA
CSAREYPGLGTDTQYF
TGCAGTGCTAGAGAATACCCGGGACTTGGCACAGATACGCAGTATTTT
>NA|TRBJ2-7|TRBV10-2|few
CASSVSYAGTYEQYF
TGCGCCAGCAGTGTCTCTTACGCGGGGACCTACGAGCAGTACTTC
>NA|TRBJ2-7|TRBV29-1|few
CSVLTASSYEQYF
TGCAGTGTGTTGACGGCTAGCTCCTACGAGCAGTACTTC
>NA|TRBJ2-3|TRBV20-1|NA
CSAREEGRGPDTQYF
TGCAGTGCTAGAGAAGAGGGGCGGGGGCCAGATACGCAGTATTTT
>TRBD1|TRBJ2-1|TRBV6-5|NA
CASSYHGQGIEQFF
TGTGCCAGCAGTTACCACGGACAGGGCATTGAGCAGTTCTTC
>NA|TRBJ1-2|TRBV12-3/TRBV12-4|NA
CASSSETAGYTF
TGTGCCAGCAGTTCGGAGACGGCTGGCTACACCTTC
>TRBD2|TRBJ2-5|TRBV29-1|NA
CSVDGLSGGGEETQYF
TGCAGCGTCGATGGGCTTTCGGGGGGAGGAGAGGAGACCCAGTACTTC
>NA|TRBJ2-1|TRBV11-2|few
CAGSLEGGSYNEQFF
TGTGCCGGCAGCTTAGAAGGAGGCTCCTACAATGAGCAGTTCTTC
>NA|TRBJ1-2|TRBV12-3/TRBV12-4|NA
CASRPGVNLNYGYTF
TGTGCCAGTAGGCCCGGGGTTAACCTGAACTATGGCTACACCTTC
>NA|TRBJ2-5|TRBV5-6|NA
CACSPAQGFGKDF
TGTGCCTGCAGCCCCGCTCAGGGGTTTGGTAAGGACTTC
>NA|TRBJ1-3|TRBV7-9|few
CASSLVANTIYF
TGTGCCAGCAGCTTAGTAGCGAACACCATATATTTT
>NA|TRBJ1-5|TRBV19|NA
CVSSPRNQPQHF
TGTGTCAGTAGTCCCCGCAATCAGCCCCAGCATTTT
>NA|TRBJ2-1|TRBV29-1|NA
CSSQGFSYSYNEQFF
TGCAGCTCACAGGGTTTCTCCTACTCCTACAATGAGCAGTTCTTC
>TRBD2|TRBJ2-3|TRBV3-1|NA
CASSQDGGATDTQYF
TGTGCCAGCAGCCAAGACGGGGGGGCCACAGATACGCAGTATTTT
>NA|TRBJ1-1|TRBV6-2/TRBV6-3|NA
CASSYGPLDTEAFF
TGTGCCAGCAGTTACGGGCCGTTGGACACTGAAGCTTTCTTT
>NA|TRBJ2-5|TRBV7-9|few
CASSLAEPSSRETQYF
TGTGCCAGCAGCTTAGCGGAGCCTAGCTCCCGGGAGACCCAGTACTTC
>NA|TRBJ1-2|TRBV12-5|NA
CASGFGLELGPGYTF
TGTGCTAGTGGTTTCGGCCTAGAACTAGGTCCTGGCTACACCTTC
>TRBD2|TRBJ2-2|TRBV2|few
CASSEREATGELFF
TGTGCCAGCAGTGAGCGGGAGGCTACCGGGGAGCTGTTTTTT
>NA|TRBJ2-1|TRBV11-3|few
CASSSLGGAGSGEQFF
TGTGCCAGCAGCTCCCTTGGGGGGGCCGGTAGCGGTGAGCAGTTCTTC
>TRBD2|TRBJ2-1|TRBV20-1|NA
CSARQASGYNEQFF
TGCAGTGCTAGGCAGGCTAGCGGATACAATGAGCAGTTCTTC
>TRBD2|TRBJ2-2|TRBV7-2|NA
CASRGLAGAGELFF
TGTGCCAGCAGGGGACTAGCGGGGGCCGGGGAGCTGTTTTTT
>NA|TRBJ2-3|TRBV5-1|few
CASSLSFGGSTDTQYF
TGCGCCAGCAGTCTCTCGTTCGGGGGCTCGACAGATACGCAGTATTTT
>TRBD2|TRBJ2-5|TRBV2|once
CASSEALAGEETQYF
TGTGCCAGCAGTGAAGCTTTAGCGGGAGAGGAGACCCAGTACTTC
>NA|TRBJ1-4|TRBV4-2|NA
CASSQWGPGQGLEKLFF
TGTGCCAGCAGCCAATGGGGGCCGGGACAAGGATTAGAAAAACTGTTTTTT
>TRBD2|TRBJ2-3|TRBV12-3/TRBV12-4|few
CASRSRTSLLTDTQYF
TGTGCCAGCAGATCCCGGACTAGCCTTCTCACAGATACACAGTATTTT
>NA|TRBJ2-5|TRBV7-8|few
CASSLLGLGNRETQYF
TGTGCCAGCAGCCTTCTGGGCTTGGGGAATAGGGAGACCCAGTACTTC
>NA|TRBJ1-2|TRBV20-1|few
CSARETRYDYGYTF
TGCAGTGCTAGAGAAACACGGTACGACTATGGCTACACCTTC
>TRBD2|TRBJ2-5|TRBV3-1|few
CASSHAGTRETQYF
TGTGCCAGCAGCCATGCCGGGACTAGAGAGACCCAGTACTTC
>TRBD1|TRBJ2-5|TRBV6-1|NA
CASSTGVGETQYF
TGTGCCAGCAGTACAGGGGTAGGGGAGACCCAGTACTTC
>NA|TRBJ2-5|TRBV7-3|NA
CASSLSEGEETQYF
TGTGCCAGCAGCTTAAGTGAGGGGGAAGAGACCCAGTACTTC
>NA|TRBJ2-7|TRBV5-1|NA
CASSDQASEQYF
TGCGCCAGCAGCGACCAGGCGAGCGAGCAGTACTTC